This T cell receptor (beta chain) stems from a study of relationships among human T cell subsets (dated by TCRdb to the early 2010s). Broadly, across the study: Eight distinct blood T cell populations were sequenced: pan T, CD8 cytotoxic, regulatory, Th1, Th2, naive plus transitional, activated and memory cells. Study-wide conclusions, independent of this receptor: The bead-based sorting could not exclude a CD4+CD8+ double-positive population. The considerable overlap in CDR3s among Th1, Th2 and regulatory T cells was taken as suggesting that cell fate choices are stochastic. Over 50% of CD8+ cytotoxic sequences were found to belong to clones with over 100 reads, whereas few such clones were observed in the regulatory and Th2 subsets. Across the seven subsets, no statistically significant differences turned up in V, D and J usage, CDR3 length, or N-nucleotide additions.

Naive plus transitional T cells were isolated with anti-CD45RA microbeads from pooled isolated CD4+ and CD8+ T cells. Miltenyi superparamagnetic beads coated with subset-specific monoclonal antibodies were used for isolation of the T cell subsets. Peripheral blood was used as the source from which all T cell populations were isolated. Whole blood was subjected to Ficoll separation to obtain mononuclear cells, from which monocytes were subsequently depleted using anti-CD14 microbeads. Isolated cell populations were immediately resuspended in RNAprotect reagent. Library preparation was by multiplex PCR. The instrument given in TCRdb is 454 GS FLX. Semiquantitative ARM-PCR was used to amplify the TCR alpha and beta CDR3 regions from mRNA. In ARM-PCR, tagged nested gene-specific primers were applied first, and communal superprimers then carried out the exponential amplification. Before the first-round PCR products went through the second amplification round, exonuclease was used to remove the nested primers. The amplicons were sequenced on the 454 platform, a system that can rapidly sequence millions of DNA fragments without cloning bias. A read was counted as effective if the read could be mapped to both V and J germline segments. In the original analysis: Reads were assigned to germline V, D and J segments with IRmap, which uses pyromap, a Smith-Waterman modification adapted to 454 sequencing errors. Cutoffs set at the 99th percentile of alignment scores from simulated random sequences were applied to filter D-beta assignments. The amino acids between the conserved V-segment Y[YFLI]C motif and the J-segment [FW]GXGT motif were defined as CDR3. Repertoire diversity was estimated with a compound Poisson process model previously applied to large-scale EST data. A procedure for detecting cross-contamination was used to argue that the shared CDR3s did not come from sample contamination. TCRdb reran the public reads through fastp at Q25 and MiXCR, keeping productive beta chains. Rows with one shared CDR3 protein collapse into an entry with the most common genes and DNA. Here the V and J calls rest on TCRdb's processing, not on the authors' analysis. This sample has roughly 7,400 distinct CDR3 sequences in its table, and 70% of those were observed once. The ten largest clonotypes hold approximately 51% of the sample.

Remarks on this clonotype: No cognate antigen has been identified for it. No much larger clonotype is one base removed from it; base qualities were not supplied.

The germline V gene gives CDR1 as SGHAT and CDR2 as FQNNGV. From the cysteine up to the phenylalanine, the CDR3 has a length of 13 residues. Only the CDR3 DNA is retained, 39 bases long and in frame from the first base. V is reduced by 6 bases and J by 3 bases, leaving a spacing of 9 bases between them. The source is a middle-aged man in good health. The specimen sequenced was naive and transitional (CD45RA+) T cells sorted from blood. The label giving this sample's cell subset or site can be read as: CD45RA+ naive plus transitional T cells (Tn+t). The chain employs TRBV11-2 and TRBJ1-5, with TRBD1 perhaps the D gene, on 5 matching bases. The nucleotides read TGTGCCAGCAGGCAGGGACCCAATCAGCCCCAGCATTTT. Translated, it gives CASRQGPNQPQHF.